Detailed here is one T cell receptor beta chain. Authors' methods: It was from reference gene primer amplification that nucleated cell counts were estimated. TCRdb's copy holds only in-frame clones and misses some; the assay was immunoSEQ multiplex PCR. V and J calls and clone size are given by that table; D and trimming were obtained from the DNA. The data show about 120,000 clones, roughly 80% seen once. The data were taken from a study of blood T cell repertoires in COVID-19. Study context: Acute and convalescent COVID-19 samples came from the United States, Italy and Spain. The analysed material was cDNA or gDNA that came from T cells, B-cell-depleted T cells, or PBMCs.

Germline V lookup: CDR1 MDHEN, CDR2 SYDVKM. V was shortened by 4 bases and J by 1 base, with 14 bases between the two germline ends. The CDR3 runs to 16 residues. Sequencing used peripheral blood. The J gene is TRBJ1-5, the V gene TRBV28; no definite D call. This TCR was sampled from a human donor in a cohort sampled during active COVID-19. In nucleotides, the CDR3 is TGTGCCAGCAGTTCGCCCGTGAGTTTAAGCAATCAGCCCCAGCATTTT. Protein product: CASSSPVSLSNQPQHF.